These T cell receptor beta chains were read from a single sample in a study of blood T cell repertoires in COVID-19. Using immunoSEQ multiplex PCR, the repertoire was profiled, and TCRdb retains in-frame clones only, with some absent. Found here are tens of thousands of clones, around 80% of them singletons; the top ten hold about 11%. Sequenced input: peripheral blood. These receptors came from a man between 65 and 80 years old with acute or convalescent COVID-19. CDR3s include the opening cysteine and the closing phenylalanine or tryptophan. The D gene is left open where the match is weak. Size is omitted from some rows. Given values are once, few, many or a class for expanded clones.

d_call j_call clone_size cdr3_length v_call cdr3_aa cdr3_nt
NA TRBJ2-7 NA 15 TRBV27 CASSLGHTLSYEQYF TGTGCCAGCAGTCTGGGACACACTCTCTCCTACGAGCAGTACTTC
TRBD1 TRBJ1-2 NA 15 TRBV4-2 CASSVLGQGIHGYTF TGTGCCAGCAGCGTCTTGGGACAGGGAATACATGGCTACACCTTC
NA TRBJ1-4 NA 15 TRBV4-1 CASSQDRRPPGKLFF TGCGCCAGCAGCCAAGATCGCCGCCCCCCGGGGAAACTGTTTTTT
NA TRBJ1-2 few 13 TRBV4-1 CASSQDSLYGYTF TGCGCCAGCAGCCAAGATAGCCTTTATGGCTACACCTTC
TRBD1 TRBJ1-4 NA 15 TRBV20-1 CSASKDREANEKLFF TGCAGTGCTAGTAAAGACAGGGAGGCGAATGAAAAACTGTTTTTT
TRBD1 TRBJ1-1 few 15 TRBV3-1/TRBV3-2 CASSQGAGGYTEAFF TGTGCCAGCAGCCAAGGGGCAGGGGGGTACACTGAAGCTTTCTTT
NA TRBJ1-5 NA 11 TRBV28 CASSFSQPQHF TGTGCCAGCAGTTTCAGTCAGCCCCAGCATTTT
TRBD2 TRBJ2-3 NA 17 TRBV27 CASSLFYRPSGGVAQYF TGTGCCAGCAGTTTATTCTACCGGCCTAGCGGGGGGGTAGCGCAGTATTTT
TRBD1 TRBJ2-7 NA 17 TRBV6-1 CASSVADRGTAIYEQYF TGTGCCAGCAGTGTTGCAGATAGGGGGACAGCCATCTACGAGCAGTACTTC
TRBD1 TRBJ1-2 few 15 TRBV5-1 CASSLGQGASQGYTF TGCGCCAGCAGCTTGGGACAGGGGGCTTCTCAAGGCTACACCTTC
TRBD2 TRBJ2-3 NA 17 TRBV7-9 CASSFPRLAASTDTQYF TGTGCCAGCAGCTTTCCGCGACTAGCGGCTAGCACAGATACGCAGTATTTT
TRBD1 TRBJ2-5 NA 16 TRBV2 CASSGDRRNPGETQYF TGTGCCAGCAGTGGGGACAGGAGAAATCCGGGGGAGACCCAGTACTTC
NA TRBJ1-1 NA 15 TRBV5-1 CASTVFGGPGTEAFF TGCGCCAGCACCGTTTTCGGGGGTCCGGGCACTGAAGCTTTCTTT
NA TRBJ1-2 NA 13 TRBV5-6 CASSLGTNYGYTF TGTGCCAGCAGCTTGGGTACTAACTATGGCTACACCTTC
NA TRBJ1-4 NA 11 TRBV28 CASTWGAKLFF TGTGCCAGCACCTGGGGAGCAAAACTGTTTTTT
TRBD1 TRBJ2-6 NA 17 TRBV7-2 CASSPGQGISGANVLTF TGTGCCAGCAGCCCAGGACAGGGTATCTCTGGGGCCAACGTCCTGACTTTC
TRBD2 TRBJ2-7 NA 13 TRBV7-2 CASSYLAGGEQYF TGTGCCAGCAGCTACTTAGCGGGGGGGGAGCAGTACTTC
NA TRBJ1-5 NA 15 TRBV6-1 CASTEEGTWNQPQHF TGTGCCAGCACTGAAGAGGGGACTTGGAATCAGCCCCAGCATTTT
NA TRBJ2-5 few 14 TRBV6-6 CASTPALPEETQYF TGTGCCAGCACCCCCGCACTTCCCGAGGAGACCCAGTACTTC
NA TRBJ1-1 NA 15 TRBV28 CASSPTYSPNTEAFF TGTGCCAGCAGTCCTACCTACTCGCCTAACACTGAAGCTTTCTTT
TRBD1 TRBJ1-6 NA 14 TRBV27 CASRQTGGLSPLHF TGTGCCAGCAGACAGACAGGGGGGCTTTCACCCCTCCACTTT
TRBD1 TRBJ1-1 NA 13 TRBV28 CASSFRQGREAFF TGTGCCAGCAGTTTCCGACAGGGTCGAGAAGCTTTCTTT
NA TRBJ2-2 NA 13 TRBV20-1 CSASSLATGELFF TGCAGTGCTAGTTCTCTAGCGACCGGGGAGCTGTTTTTT
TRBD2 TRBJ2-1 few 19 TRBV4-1 CASSQIWPAASGGAVEQFF TGCGCCAGCAGCCAGATATGGCCGGCGGCTAGCGGGGGGGCCGTTGAGCAGTTCTTC
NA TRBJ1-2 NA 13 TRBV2 CASSEGGLYGYTF TGTGCCAGCAGTGAGGGGGGTCTCTATGGCTACACCTTC
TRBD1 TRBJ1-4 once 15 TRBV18 CASSLGQGADEKLFF TGTGCCAGCTCACTCGGACAGGGGGCAGATGAAAAACTGTTTTTT
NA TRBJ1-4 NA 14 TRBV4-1 CASSQVGLDEKLFF TGCGCCAGCAGCCAAGTGGGACTGGATGAAAAACTGTTTTTT
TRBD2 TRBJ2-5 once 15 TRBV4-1 CASSRGLAGEETQYF TGCGCCAGCAGCCGGGGACTAGCGGGGGAGGAGACCCAGTACTTC
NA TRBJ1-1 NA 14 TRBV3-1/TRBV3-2 CASSQGAAGTEAFF TGTGCCAGCAGCCAAGGGGCGGCGGGGACTGAAGCTTTCTTT
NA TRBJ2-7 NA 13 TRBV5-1 CASSPGVPYEQYF TGCGCCAGCAGCCCAGGGGTCCCCTACGAGCAGTACTTC
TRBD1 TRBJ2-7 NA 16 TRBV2 CASSELGDSNSYEQYF TGTGCCAGCAGTGAACTTGGGGACAGTAACTCCTACGAGCAGTACTTC
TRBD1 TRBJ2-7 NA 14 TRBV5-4 CASSHAGGSYEQYF TGTGCCAGCAGCCACGCAGGGGGCTCCTACGAGCAGTACTTC
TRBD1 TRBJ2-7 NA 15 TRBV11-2 CASSAATGSGYEQYF TGTGCCAGCAGCGCGGCGACAGGGAGTGGTTACGAGCAGTACTTC
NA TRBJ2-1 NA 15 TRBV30 CAWSVLGRGNNEQFF TGTGCCTGGAGTGTACTGGGACGGGGGAACAATGAGCAGTTCTTC
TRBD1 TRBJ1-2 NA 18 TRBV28 CASSSFPGQGPNNYGYTF TGTGCCAGCAGTTCCTTCCCGGGACAGGGCCCGAATAACTATGGCTACACCTTC
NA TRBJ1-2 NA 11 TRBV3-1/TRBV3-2 CASGGDYGYTF TGTGCCAGCGGGGGGGATTATGGCTACACCTTC
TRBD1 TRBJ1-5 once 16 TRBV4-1 CASSQDLRRGLQPQHF TGCGCCAGCAGCCAAGATCTTCGCAGGGGGCTTCAGCCCCAGCATTTT
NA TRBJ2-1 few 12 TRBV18 CASSSLGNEQFF TGTGCCAGCTCATCCCTAGGCAATGAGCAGTTCTTC
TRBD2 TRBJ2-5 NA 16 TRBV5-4 CASSLATSGSQETQYF TGTGCCAGCAGCTTGGCGACTAGCGGAAGCCAAGAGACCCAGTACTTC